A selection of T cell receptor beta chains follows, all from one sample in a study of post-analysis software for immune sequencing data. TCRdb fed the PCR reads into MiXCR, producing one record per CDR3 protein. This sample carries approximately 730,000 distinct CDR3 sequences, 30% of them seen once, and the ten largest clones take roughly 0.54%. The sample consisted of blood. These receptors all come from a girl aged 5-17 years with multiple sclerosis. CDR3s include the opening cysteine and the closing phenylalanine or tryptophan. The order of the fields is V gene, J gene, D gene, clone size, CDR3 DNA, CDR3 protein. The D gene is left open where the match is weak. Only some rows state a clone size, as once, few, many or a class for expanded clones.

>TRBV27|TRBJ2-3|TRBD1|-
TGTGCCACCAGGGCCTGGGGGGACAGGGGGTCAGATACGCAGTATTTT
CATRAWGDRGSDTQYF
>TRBV20-1|TRBJ2-1|-|-
TGCAGTGTAGGATTTTTAGGTTCCTGGGAGCAGTTCTTC
CSVGFLGSWEQFF
>TRBV4-1|TRBJ1-6|-|-
TGCGCCAGCAGCCCCGGGGTAACGGGTAATTCACCCCTCCACTTT
CASSPGVTGNSPLHF
>TRBV20-1|TRBJ2-3|-|-
TGCAGTGCTAGAGCCCCTTGGGGGCGGGGTGGCACAGATACGCAGTATTTT
CSARAPWGRGGTDTQYF
>TRBV29-1|TRBJ2-3|TRBD1|-
TGCAGCGTTGAATCCGCGCAGGGGGCAGATACGCAGTATTTT
CSVESAQGADTQYF
>TRBV20-1|TRBJ1-6|-|few
TGCAGTGCTAGATCTAGGTCGGGAGGTAGTTCACCCCTCCACTTT
CSARSRSGGSSPLHF
>TRBV29-1|TRBJ1-2|TRBD1|many
TGCAGCGTTGTTCGGGACAGCTATGGCTACACCTTC
CSVVRDSYGYTF
>TRBV7-2|TRBJ2-7|TRBD2|few
TGTGCCAGCAGCTCTCTGACTAGCGGGGACTACGAGCAGTACTTC
CASSSLTSGDYEQYF
>TRBV25-1|TRBJ1-1|-|-
TGTGCCAGCGGTTGGGGGGCGCGGACTGAAGCTTTCTTT
CASGWGARTEAFF
>TRBV29-1|TRBJ2-7|TRBD2|-
TGCAGCGTTGCTTCGAGCGGGAGTTTGAGGGTTTGGGACGAGCAGTACTTC
CSVASSGSLRVWDEQYF
>TRBV7-9|TRBJ2-5|TRBD2|few
TGTGCCAGCAGGGAAAGCGGGGGGGTCCAAGAGACCCAGTACTTC
CASRESGGVQETQYF
>TRBV12-3/TRBV12-4|TRBJ2-6|-|few
TGTGCCAGCAGTCCAAGTCGCGGGTCTGGGGCCAACGTCCTGACTTTC
CASSPSRGSGANVLTF
>TRBV4-1|TRBJ2-3|-|-
TGCGCCAGCAGCCCCGAGGGGAGGACGCAGTATTTT
CASSPEGRTQYF
>TRBV29-1|TRBJ2-5|-|few
TGCAGCGTTGAAGATTGGCGCAGCGAGCGATGGGGGACCCAGTACTTC
CSVEDWRSERWGTQYF
>TRBV11-2|TRBJ2-7|TRBD2|-
TGTGCCAGCAGCTCGACTAGCGGGAGGGCCGTTGGCGAGCAGTACTTC
CASSSTSGRAVGEQYF
>TRBV20-1|TRBJ2-5|TRBD1|few
TGCAGTGCTAGAGCGGGACAGGGGAGCTACGAGCAGTACTTT
CSARAGQGSYEQYF
>TRBV20-1|TRBJ2-3|TRBD2|-
TGCAGTGCGCTGACTAGCGGGAGGGGGGATACGCAGTATTTT
CSALTSGRGDTQYF
>TRBV25-1|TRBJ1-6|TRBD1|few
TGTGCCAGCAGTCGCCTGACAGGGGGCGCGGATAATTCACCCCTCCACTTT
CASSRLTGGADNSPLHF